This entry lists 10 T cell receptor beta chains sequenced from one sample in a study of T-cell reconstitution after alpha-beta-depleted transplantation in children. Unique molecular identifiers were used to barcode this TCRbeta library. TCRdb re-derived calls from the PCR reads in MiXCR, one entry per CDR3 protein. The repertoire holds hundreds of thousands of distinct CDR3 sequences, about 15% seen once, with 0.85% to 1.3% in the top ten. The sequencing used PBMCs from the stem cell graft donor, collected from the stem cell graft. The receptors here all came from a human donor who donated a stem cell graft to a child with acute myeloid leukemia.

This clonotype was seen only a few times. This chain joins TRBV27 and TRBJ2-2; TRBD2 agrees at 12 bases. Germline loops: CDR1 MNHEY, CDR2 SMNVEV (reference sequence). The J segment lost 8 bases and the V segment lost 5 bases, leaving 9 bases of the junction unmatched. The CDR3 length is 16 residues. The chain's CDR3 is CASSQGLAGLGGELFF. The CDR3 nucleotides read TGTGCCAGCAGTCAAGGACTAGCGGGGCTTGGGGGGGAGCTGTTTTTT.

The J gene is TRBJ2-1, the V gene TRBV29-1; TRBD1 might be the D (6 bases). Per germline, CDR1 SQVTM and CDR2 ANQGSEA. The CDR3 sequence is 12 residues long. V was trimmed by 1 base and J by 6 bases, leaving 7 bases between them. DNA of the CDR3: TGCAGCGTTGAAGCAGGGGCCAATGAGCAGTTCTTC. Encoded protein: CSVEAGANEQFF.

The chain combines TRBV6-1 with TRBJ1-1, with D tentatively TRBD1 (5 bases). CDR3 length: 12 residues. V was clipped by 1 base and J by 6 bases, with 6 bases between them. Germline-derived CDR1 and CDR2 are MNHNS and SASEGT. CDR3 coding DNA: TGTGCCAGCAGTGAAGACAGGCCTGAAGCTTTCTTT. Residues: CASSEDRPEAFF.

This sequence joins TRBV27 and TRBJ2-2; D is unclear. V dropped 7 bases and J dropped 2 bases, with 17 bases sitting between them. The CDR3 contains 16 residues. Germline V lookup: CDR1 MNHEY, CDR2 SMNVEV (reference sequence). CDR3 in amino acids: CASTRIDTGNTGELFF. The CDR3 DNA follows: TGTGCCAGCACCAGAATTGACACGGGCAACACCGGGGAGCTGTTTTTT.

This chain connects TRBV27 to TRBJ2-7, with TRBD1 identical over 8 bases. CDR3 size: 13 residues. After removal of 8 bases from V and 3 bases from J, the junction contained 6 bases not matched to a gene. CDR1 is MNHEY and CDR2 is SMNVEV in the germline V gene (reference sequence). DNA of the CDR3: TGTGCCAGCCGACAGGGGTCTTTCTACGAGCAGTACTTC. This sequence encodes CASRQGSFYEQYF.

The V call is TRBV7-8, the J call TRBJ2-7, with D perhaps TRBD1 (6 bases). This CDR3 is 14 amino acids long. The V end lost 2 bases, the J end lost 5 bases, and 13 bases lay between the germline ends. Germline V gene lookup returns CDR1 SGHVS and CDR2 FQNEAQ. This CDR3 is CASSLWGRGNEQYV. The CDR3 bases are TGTGCCAGCAGCTTATGGGGGCGAGGGAACGAGCAGTACGTC.

This chain connects TRBV7-8 to TRBJ1-6; a weak D match, TRBD1 (5 bases). Deletions cut 5 bases from V and 7 bases from J, with 24 bases between. The CDR3 extends over 18 amino acids. The germline V gene encodes CDR1 SGHVS and CDR2 FQNEAQ. The CDR3 is CASSADFLGQGGNSPLHF. CDR3 bases: TGTGCCAGCAGCGCCGACTTCCTTGGGCAGGGAGGGAATTCACCCCTCCACTTT.

The chain has TRBV12-3 or TRBV12-4 and TRBJ1-1, with D perhaps TRBD1 (5 bases). The ends were cut back, 2 bases at V and 0 bases at J, with 16 bases in the middle. This CDR3 spans 17 amino acids. The CDR3 nucleotides are TGTGCCAGCAGTTTATTGGACGCAGGGCAGATGAACACTGAAGCTTTCTTT. It codes for CASSLLDAGQMNTEAFF.

This clonotype occurred many times. The chain combines TRBV6-2 or TRBV6-3 with TRBJ2-3, with a weak D call TRBD2 (6 bases). Germline CDR1 MNHEY, CDR2 SVGEGT. Trimming pared 2 bases from V and 0 bases from J, leaving 18 bases between. This CDR3 is built from 18 residues. CDR3 nucleotide sequence: TGTGCCAGCAGTTACCCCCCTCTAGCGTACCCTAGCACAGATACGCAGTATTTT. It translates to CASSYPPLAYPSTDTQYF.

This clonotype was detected ten times or more. V is TRBV20-1 and J is TRBJ2-3; 13 positions match TRBD2. Germline-derived CDR1 and CDR2 are DFQATT and SNEGSKA (reference sequence). This CDR3 is built from 16 residues. V trimming: 3 bases; J trimming: 5 bases; junction bases outside the gene matches: 8. The CDR3 region is CSASVTSGGAGDTQYF. The CDR3 region has the DNA TGCAGTGCTAGTGTCACTAGCGGGGGGGCCGGAGATACGCAGTATTTT.